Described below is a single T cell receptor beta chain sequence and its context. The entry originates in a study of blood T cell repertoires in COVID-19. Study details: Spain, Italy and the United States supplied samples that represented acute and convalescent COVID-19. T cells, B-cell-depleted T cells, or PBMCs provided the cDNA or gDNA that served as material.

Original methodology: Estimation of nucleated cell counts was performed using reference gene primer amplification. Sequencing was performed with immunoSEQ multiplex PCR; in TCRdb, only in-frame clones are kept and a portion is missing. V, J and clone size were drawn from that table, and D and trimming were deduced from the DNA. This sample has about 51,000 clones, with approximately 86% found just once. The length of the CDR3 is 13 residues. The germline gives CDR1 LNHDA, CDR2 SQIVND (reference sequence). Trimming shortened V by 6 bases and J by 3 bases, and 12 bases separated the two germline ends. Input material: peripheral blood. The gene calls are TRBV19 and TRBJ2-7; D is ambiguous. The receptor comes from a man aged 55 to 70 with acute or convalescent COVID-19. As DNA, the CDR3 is TGTGCCAGTAGCCTTAAGTCGGGCTACGAGCAGTACTTC. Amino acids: CASSLKSGYEQYF.